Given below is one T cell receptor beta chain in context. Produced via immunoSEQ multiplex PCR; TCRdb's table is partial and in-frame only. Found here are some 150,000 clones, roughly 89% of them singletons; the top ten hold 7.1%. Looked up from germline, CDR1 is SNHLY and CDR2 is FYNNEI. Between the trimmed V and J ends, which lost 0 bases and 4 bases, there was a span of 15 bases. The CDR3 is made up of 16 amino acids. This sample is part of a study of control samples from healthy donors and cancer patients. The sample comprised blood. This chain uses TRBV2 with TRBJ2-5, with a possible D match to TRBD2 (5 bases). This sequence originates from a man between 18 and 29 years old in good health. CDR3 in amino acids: CASSEAKPGVGETQYF. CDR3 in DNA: TGTGCCAGCAGTGAAGCTAAGCCCGGGGTCGGAGAGACCCAGTACTTC.